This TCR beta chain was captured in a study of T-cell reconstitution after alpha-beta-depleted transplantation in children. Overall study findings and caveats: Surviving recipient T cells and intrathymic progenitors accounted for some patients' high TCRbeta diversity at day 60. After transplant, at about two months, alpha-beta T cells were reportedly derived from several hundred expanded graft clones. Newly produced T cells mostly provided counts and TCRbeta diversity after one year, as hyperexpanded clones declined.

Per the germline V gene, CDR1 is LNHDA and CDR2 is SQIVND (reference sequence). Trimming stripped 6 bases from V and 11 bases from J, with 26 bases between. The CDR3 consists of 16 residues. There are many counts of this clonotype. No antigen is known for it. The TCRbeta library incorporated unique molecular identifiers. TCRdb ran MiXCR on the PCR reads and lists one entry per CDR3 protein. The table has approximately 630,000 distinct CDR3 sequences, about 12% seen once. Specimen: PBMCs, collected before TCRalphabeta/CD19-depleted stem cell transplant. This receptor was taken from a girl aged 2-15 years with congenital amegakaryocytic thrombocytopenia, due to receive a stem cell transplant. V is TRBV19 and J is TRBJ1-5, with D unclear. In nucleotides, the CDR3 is TGTGCCAGTAGGAGGCTCACGGGATCGACGGTCTTGGCCCAGCATTTT. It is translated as CASRRLTGSTVLAQHF.